Below are 25 T cell receptor beta chains sequenced from a single sample in a study of CD8 T cells in ankylosing spondylitis. TCRdb itself ran the 5' RACE reads through MiXCR, one entry per CDR3 protein. The table lists 150,000 to 200,000 distinct CDR3 sequences, approximately 13% of them singletons. The sequenced sample was blood, either unsorted or a sorted T cell fraction (not recorded which). The receptors were gathered from a female donor with ankylosing spondylitis or in good health (not recorded which).

This sequence joins TRBV27 and TRBJ2-7; D possibly corresponds to TRBD1 (6 bases). V dropped 7 bases and J dropped 0 bases, with 13 bases sitting between them. Germline CDR1 and CDR2: MNHEY and SMNVEV (reference sequence). There are 14 residues in the CDR3. CDR3 bases: TGTGCCAGCAACCAGAAGGACAGCTCCTACGAGCAGTACTTC. Its translation: CASNQKDSSYEQYF.

This clonotype was seen ten or more times. This rearrangement joins TRBV4-1 to TRBJ2-5, with TRBD1 identical over 7 bases. This CDR3 region has 18 residues. Germline CDR1 reads MGHRA; CDR2 reads YSYEKL. J gave up 0 bases and V 1 base, and 11 bases lay outside the gene matches. In DNA, the CDR3 is TGCGCCAGCAGCCAAGTTAGGGGTACCGGGACAGACCAAGAGACCCAGTACTTC. This gives the protein CASSQVRGTGTDQETQYF.

In its sample, this clonotype was seen a few times. The rearrangement joins TRBV7-3 to TRBJ2-7; 8 bases fit TRBD1. Germline loops: CDR1 SGHTA, CDR2 FQGTGA. V trimming: 5 bases; J trimming: 1 base; junction bases outside the gene matches: 4. The CDR3 length is 14 residues. The CDR3 here is CASSPGGRSYEQYF. DNA of the CDR3: TGTGCCAGCAGCCCAGGGGGCAGGTCCTACGAGCAGTACTTC. The full variable domain, its missing parts supplied by reference TRBV7-3 and TRBJ2-7, is GAGVSQTPSNKVTEKGKYVELRCDPISGHTALYWYRQSLGQGPEFLIYFQGTGAADDSGLPNDRFFAVRPEGSVSTLKIQRTERGDSAVYLCASSPGGRSYEQYFGPGTRLTVT.

This clonotype is a singleton in its sample. This chain uses TRBV7-2 with TRBJ2-3; TRBD2 might be the D (6 bases). From germline, CDR1 is SGHTA and CDR2 FQGNSA. CDR3 length equals 14 residues. Deletions cut 6 bases from V and 2 bases from J, with 12 bases between. The CDR3 region has the DNA TGTGCCAGCAGTAGGCGGGGCCCCACAGATACGCAGTATTTT. This sequence encodes CASSRRGPTDTQYF.

This clonotype occurred a few times. The chain has TRBV15 and TRBJ2-7; the D is unclear. CDR3 length: 15 residues. Germline assignment: CDR1 LNHNV and CDR2 YYDKDF (reference sequence). The V gene lost 0 bases and the J gene lost 0 bases, with 9 bases spanning the gap. CDR3 sequence: CATSRELGNSYEQYF. Here the CDR3 DNA reads TGTGCCACCAGCAGAGAATTGGGCAACTCCTACGAGCAGTACTTC.

This clonotype has just a few counts. The chain joins TRBV7-2 to TRBJ2-5; D is possibly TRBD1 (5 bases). The CDR3 is 14 residues long. V was trimmed by 0 bases and J by 5 bases, leaving 10 bases between them. Germline loops: CDR1 SGHTA, CDR2 FQGNSA. DNA for the CDR3: TGTGCCAGCAGCTTAGCGGGGCCTAGTGAGACCCAGTACTTC. This gives the protein CASSLAGPSETQYF.

This clonotype came up many times. The gene calls are TRBV20-1 and TRBJ2-7; unclear D gene. Between the trimmed V and J ends, which lost 5 bases and 0 bases, there was a span of 8 bases. From germline, CDR1 is DFQATT and CDR2 SNEGSKA (reference sequence). This CDR3 region has 12 residues. CDR3 DNA sequence: TGCAGTGCTTCTGGCTACTCCTACGAGCAGTACTTC. Its translation: CSASGYSYEQYF.

The chain employs TRBV6-2 or TRBV6-3 and TRBJ1-1; no definite D call. CDR1 is MNHEY and CDR2 is SVGEGT in the germline V gene. Trimming pared 7 bases from V and 1 base from J, leaving 10 bases between. This CDR3 is 13 amino acids long. The CDR3, as DNA: TGTGCCAGCAATCCACGAGGGAACACTGAAGCTTTCTTT. The encoded protein is CASNPRGNTEAFF.

This clonotype was seen at least ten times. The rearrangement links TRBV20-1 to TRBJ1-5; a weak D match, TRBD1 (5 bases). This CDR3 has 14 residues. The germline CDR1 and CDR2 sequences are DFQATT and SNEGSKA (reference sequence). Trimming shortened V by 5 bases and J by 2 bases, and 13 bases separated the two germline ends. The CDR3, as DNA: TGCAGTGCTGCTCAGGGTATAGGCAATCAGCCCCAGCATTTT. It translates to CSAAQGIGNQPQHF.

The chain recombines TRBV6-1 with TRBJ2-1, with 7 bases matching TRBD2. Germline assignment: CDR1 MNHNS and CDR2 SASEGT. The V gene end was trimmed by 4 bases and the J gene end by 4 bases; junction bases not matched to a gene: 10. There are 16 residues in the CDR3. CDR3 coding DNA: TGTGCCAGCAGTGGTAGCGGGTGGGGTGATTACAATGAGCAGTTCTTC. Protein sequence: CASSGSGWGDYNEQFF.

This clonotype was observed a handful of times. The chain combines TRBV3-1 with TRBJ2-5; the D gene is possibly TRBD1 (5 bases). CDR1 LGHDT and CDR2 YNNKEL come from the germline V gene (reference sequence). The ends were cut back, 0 bases at V and 7 bases at J, with 9 bases in the middle. This CDR3 is built from 13 residues. The CDR3 loop is CASSQDRQGTQYF. The CDR3 DNA sequence: TGTGCCAGCAGCCAAGATCGGCAGGGGACCCAGTACTTC.

This clonotype was recorded once. V gene TRBV3-1 combines with J gene TRBJ2-7; TRBD1 agrees at 7 bases. V trimming: 10 bases; J trimming: 2 bases; junction bases outside the gene matches: 14. The CDR3 runs to 15 residues. Per the germline V gene, CDR1 is LGHDT and CDR2 is YNNKEL (reference sequence). CDR3 bases: TGTGCCACCTGCCAAGCTGGGACAGCTCCCTACGAGCAGTACTTC. Protein sequence: CATCQAGTAPYEQYF.

There are many counts of this clonotype. V gene TRBV6-5 combines with J gene TRBJ1-5, with D perhaps TRBD1 (6 bases). The germline V and J ends were trimmed by 2 bases and 5 bases, with 10 bases remaining between them. Germline CDR1 MNHEY, CDR2 SVGAGI. This CDR3 comprises 14 residues. This chain's CDR3 is CASSYGQGYQPQHF. CDR3 bases: TGTGCCAGCAGTTACGGGCAGGGGTATCAGCCCCAGCATTTT.

This clonotype was recorded many times. The CDR3 DNA sequence: TGTGCCAGCAGTGAGGCCAGGGGGCTTGAGGAGACCCAGTACTTC. This translates into CASSEARGLEETQYF. The rearrangement joins TRBV25-1 to TRBJ2-5; 8 nucleotides match TRBD1. Per the germline V gene, CDR1 is MGHDK and CDR2 is SYGVNS. This CDR3 region has 15 residues. Germline trimming cut 3 bases from V and 5 bases from J; bases unmatched to any gene: 8.

Many counts were recorded for this clonotype. This chain links TRBV20-1 with TRBJ1-4; D is possibly TRBD1 (5 bases). CDR1 is DFQATT, CDR2 SNEGSKA, per germline (reference sequence). V gave up 2 bases and J gave up 7 bases, with 14 bases separating them. The CDR3 consists of 14 residues. CDR3 DNA sequence: TGCAGTGCTAGACGAGGGACGACAGCTGAAAAACTGTTTTTT. Translated, it gives CSARRGTTAEKLFF.

There are a few counts of this clonotype. V and J are TRBV30 and TRBJ2-3; D not certain. This CDR3 has 14 amino acids. Germline V gene data show CDR1 as GTSNPN and CDR2 as SVGIG (reference sequence). V was cut by 4 bases and J by 1 base, with 12 bases left in between. CDR3 DNA sequence: TGTGCCTGGACGCGCAGCACGGGCACAGATACGCAGTATTTT. This sequence encodes CAWTRSTGTDTQYF.

The chain combines TRBV20-1 with TRBJ2-3; 9 bases agree with TRBD2. J was trimmed by 5 bases and V by 4 bases; bases with no gene match: 7. Germline assignment: CDR1 DFQATT and CDR2 SNEGSKA (reference sequence). This CDR3 region has 14 residues. CDR3: CSATRLAVQDTQYF. DNA for the CDR3: TGCAGTGCTACCCGACTAGCGGTCCAAGATACGCAGTATTTT.

This clonotype showed up many times. The chain links TRBV3-1 to TRBJ1-4, with D perhaps matching TRBD1 (5 bases). Germline V CDR1 and CDR2: LGHDT, YNNKEL (reference sequence). V lost 5 bases, J lost 0 bases, and 10 bases lay in between. The CDR3 is 15 amino acids. The CDR3 bases are TGTGCCAGCAGCTCCAGACAGTCAACTAATGAAAAACTGTTTTTT. Its translation is CASSSRQSTNEKLFF.

This clonotype has a handful of counts. V gene TRBV19 combines with J gene TRBJ1-5; D remains ambiguous. Germline CDR1 reads LNHDA; CDR2 reads SQIVND (reference sequence). This CDR3 region has 15 residues. The germline V and J ends were trimmed by 5 bases and 0 bases, with 11 bases remaining between them. The CDR3 nucleotides are TGTGCCAGTAGTGACGGTCGTTATAGCAATCAGCCCCAGCATTTT. Its protein product is CASSDGRYSNQPQHF.

There are many counts of this clonotype. J is TRBJ2-7 and V is TRBV4-3; a possible D gene is TRBD2 (6 bases). Germline V gene lookup returns CDR1 LGHNA and CDR2 YSLEER. This CDR3 is 15 amino acids long. Trimming cost V 0 bases and J 1 base, with 10 bases left between them. CDR3 residues: CASSQDNGGSYEQYF. The CDR3 DNA reads as TGCGCCAGCAGCCAAGATAATGGGGGGTCCTACGAGCAGTACTTC.

This clonotype showed up many times. The CDR3 is CASSEGAGAATDTQYF. The CDR3 nucleotides are TGCGCCAGCAGCGAGGGAGCGGGAGCAGCGACAGATACGCAGTATTTT. The V gene is TRBV5-1, the J gene TRBJ2-3; 8 bases fit TRBD2. The CDR3 consists of 16 residues. Per germline, CDR1 SGHRS and CDR2 YFSETQ. V lost 4 bases, J lost 3 bases, and 10 bases stayed unmatched.

J is TRBJ1-2 and V is TRBV7-9, with 8 bases identical to TRBD1. This CDR3 contains 16 residues. Trimming removed 1 base from V and 3 bases from J; junction bases left unmatched: 7. The germline CDR1 and CDR2 sequences are SEHNR and FQNEAQ (reference sequence). This CDR3 is CASSLGAAGGHYGYTF. CDR3 coding DNA: TGTGCCAGCAGCTTAGGTGCGGCAGGGGGCCACTATGGCTACACCTTC.

This clonotype was observed a handful of times. CDR3 amino acids: CASSRYGPNEKLFF. In DNA form, the CDR3 reads TGTGCCAGCTCACGGTACGGACCTAATGAAAAACTGTTTTTT. The chain recombines TRBV18 with TRBJ1-4; D is unresolved. This CDR3 region has 14 residues. Trimming shortened V by 4 bases and J by 3 bases, and 9 bases separated the two germline ends. CDR1 KGHSH and CDR2 LQKENI come from the germline V gene.

This clonotype has a count of ten or more. This chain connects TRBV28 to TRBJ2-1, with D perhaps assigned TRBD1 or TRBD2 (7 bases each). V lost 1 base and J lost 4, with 20 bases in between. The CDR3 length is 18 residues. CDR1 MDHEN and CDR2 SYDVKM come from the germline V gene. CDR3 sequence: CASSLFAGEDRVYNEQFF. The CDR3, as DNA: TGTGCCAGCAGTTTATTCGCGGGGGAAGACAGGGTTTACAATGAGCAGTTCTTC.

As for this clonotype: A much larger clonotype is one base distant, so this may be a read error. The chain recombines TRBV4-3 with TRBJ2-1; D remains unclear. CDR3 length equals 14 residues. CDR1 LGHNA and CDR2 YSLEER come from the germline V gene. This chain's CDR3 is CTSSHDTSYNEQFF. CDR3 DNA sequence: TGCACCAGCAGCCACGATACTTCCTACAATGAGCAGTTCTTC.